The table lists the clone carrying this T cell receptor beta chain with a few counts. What it binds is unknown. The data are from a study of T cell repertoires in aging, cancer and after chemotherapy. Study details: Six age groups, ranging from 30 or younger to 70 or older, included the donors. Study conclusions and caveats: These repertoire data do not allow conclusions about immunological memory after chemotherapy. In cancer patients, declining TCR diversity with age involved lost richness and lost evenness. Rebound thymic output was suggested by rising median generation probability during chemotherapy in each cancer cohort.

Trimming stripped 4 bases from V and 2 bases from J, with 18 bases between. Germline CDR1 reads SQVTM; CDR2 reads ANQGSEA. The CDR3 is 15 amino acids. The template was genomic DNA from peripheral blood, not RNA. Rearranged V-D-J TRB sequences were amplified with a mixed TRB-A/B primer pool. Each CDR3 protein gets one entry after TCRdb re-called the multiplex PCR reads with MiXCR. Of 8,400 or so distinct CDR3 sequences listed, around half are singletons. The chain combines TRBV29-1 with TRBJ2-7; weak D call: TRBD2 (6 bases). Source material: blood. This receptor was identified in a human donor in good health. The CDR3 reads CSVGFLRGGAYEQYF. CDR3 in DNA: TGCAGCGTTGGGTTTCTACGAGGAGGGGCCTACGAGCAGTACTTC.